This TCR beta chain is drawn from a study of radiotherapy plus CTLA-4 blockade in lung cancer. General observations from the study: Blood saw expansion of tumor-derived TCR clones after radiotherapy plus ipilimumab.

Trimming took 0 bases from V and 10 from J, leaving 10 bases between them. Germline V gene lookup returns CDR1 MNHEY and CDR2 SVGAGI. This CDR3 comprises 13 residues. The table came from immunoSEQ multiplex PCR; TCRdb's copy has only in-frame clones and leaves some out. The table includes about 43,000 clones, about 70% detected once. This clone was counted between two and nine times. Its antigen is not known. The material was peripheral blood, obtained from a patient treated with radiotherapy plus ipilimumab. The receptor was isolated from a human donor with non-small cell lung cancer who had a partial response to radiotherapy plus ipilimumab. V usage is TRBV6-5 and J usage is TRBJ2-1; D uncertain. The CDR3 is CASSYSPLREQFF. For the CDR3, the DNA is TGTGCCAGCAGTTACTCGCCGTTGCGCGAGCAGTTCTTC.